This T cell receptor (beta chain) appears in the sequencing data of a study of Graves' ophthalmopathy and Graves' hyperthyroidism. From RNA, the CDR3 regions of TCR beta chains were amplified and sequenced. First-round RT-PCR with HTBI primers preceded a second-round multiplex PCR. TCRdb processed the multiplex PCR reads anew with MiXCR; each CDR3 protein has one entry. The sample lists hundreds of thousands of distinct CDR3 sequences, around 45% seen once, with around 43% in the top ten. Germline V gives CDR1 SGHRS, CDR2 YFSETQ. This CDR3 has 15 residues. Points on this clonotype: At one end the junction does not follow the germline gene, possibly because of a read error.

Sequenced: peripheral blood. The source is an adult man with Graves' ophthalmopathy. The V gene is TRBV5-1, the J gene TRBJ2-2, with D tentatively TRBD1 (6 bases). The CDR3 bases are TGTGCCAGCAGCTTAAGGACAGCGAACACCGGGGAGCTGTTTTTT. Its translation: CASSLRTANTGELFF.